This T cell receptor beta chain was identified during a study of blood T cell repertoires in COVID-19. Study at large: Sites in the United States, Italy and Spain provided acute and convalescent COVID-19 samples. PBMCs, B-cell-depleted T cells, or T cells provided the cDNA or gDNA that made up the material.

This CDR3 is 14 amino acids long. V shed 4 bases, J shed 4 bases, and the junction held 7 bases outside the gene matches. Germline assignment: CDR1 SGHTS and CDR2 YDEGEE. Per the study methods: Reference gene primer amplification in the assay estimated nucleated cell counts. Repertoires were generated with immunoSEQ multiplex PCR, while TCRdb's copy carries only in-frame clones and drops some. Clone size and V and J calls were adopted from that table, with D and trimming inferred from the DNA. The sample records 150,000 to 180,000 clones, about 89% being singletons. Material for sequencing was peripheral blood. The rearrangement uses TRBV5-8 and TRBJ2-5, with TRBD1 matching 7 bases. This receptor was taken from a middle-aged man with acute or convalescent COVID-19. CDR3 in DNA: TGTGCCAGCAGCCTCCGGGACAGAAGAGAGACCCAGTACTTC. It is translated as CASSLRDRRETQYF.